What follows are 5 T cell receptor beta chains derived from one specimen sequenced in a study of T cell responses to AZD1222 COVID-19 vaccine. The table came from immunoSEQ multiplex PCR; TCRdb's copy has only in-frame clones and leaves some out. Of 160,000 or so clones listed, 80% to 95% are singletons. The sample in question was peripheral blood, obtained on day 0 of AZD1222 vaccination. These receptors were taken from an adult in good health.

This clone occurred once. The rearrangement joins TRBV9 to TRBJ2-5; D not resolved. CDR1 and CDR2 from the germline V gene are SGDLS and YYNGEE. The V and J ends lost 0 bases and 5 bases respectively, with 8 bases between them. The CDR3 length is 13 residues. Here the CDR3 DNA reads TGTGCCAGCAGCGTAGAGTGGTACGAGACCCAGTACTTC. As protein: CASSVEWYETQYF.

The V call is TRBV27, the J call TRBJ1-1, with TRBD1 as a possible D gene (5 bases). This CDR3 has 16 residues. CDR1 and CDR2 (germline): MNHEY, SMNVEV (reference sequence). Deletions cut 1 base from V and 2 bases from J, with 14 bases between. CDR3 sequence (DNA): TGTGCCAGCAGTTTATGGGTCGGGACCCTTAACACTGAAGCTTTCTTT. Translation: CASSLWVGTLNTEAFF.

The chain links TRBV19 to TRBJ1-5; D unresolved. V lost 4 bases, J lost 3 bases, and 10 bases lay in between. The CDR3 spans 14 residues. The V gene's germline CDR1 is LNHDA and CDR2 SQIVND (reference sequence). The CDR3 DNA sequence: TGTGCCAGTAGTACATACAGAGACAATCAGCCCCAGCATTTT. Amino acids: CASSTYRDNQPQHF.

The CDR3 spells CASSWALDRGNTGELFF. CDR3 nucleotides: TGTGCCAGCAGTTGGGCCCTCGACAGGGGCAACACCGGGGAGCTGTTTTTT. The J gene is TRBJ2-2, the V gene TRBV11-2; 8 bases agree with TRBD1. The CDR3 spans 17 residues. Per germline, CDR1 SGHAT and CDR2 FQNNGV. V dropped 6 bases and J dropped 2; count of bases not matched to a gene: 11.

J is TRBJ2-7 and V is TRBV28, with 9 bases fitting TRBD2. Unmatched junction bases numbered 11, after V lost 7 bases and J lost 4 bases. The CDR3 runs 15 residues. Germline-derived CDR1 and CDR2 are MDHEN and SYDVKM. CDR3 sequence reads: CASTSQSSGVYEQYF. The CDR3 DNA is TGTGCCAGCACCTCCCAGTCTAGCGGGGTATACGAGCAGTACTTC. The full variable domain, with the rest looked up from reference TRBV28 and TRBJ2-7, is DVKVTQSSRYLVKRTGEKVFLECVQDMDHENMFWYRQDPGLGLRLIYFSYDVKMKEKGDIPEGYSVSREKKERFSLILESASTNQTSMYLCASTSQSSGVYEQYFGPGTRLTVT.